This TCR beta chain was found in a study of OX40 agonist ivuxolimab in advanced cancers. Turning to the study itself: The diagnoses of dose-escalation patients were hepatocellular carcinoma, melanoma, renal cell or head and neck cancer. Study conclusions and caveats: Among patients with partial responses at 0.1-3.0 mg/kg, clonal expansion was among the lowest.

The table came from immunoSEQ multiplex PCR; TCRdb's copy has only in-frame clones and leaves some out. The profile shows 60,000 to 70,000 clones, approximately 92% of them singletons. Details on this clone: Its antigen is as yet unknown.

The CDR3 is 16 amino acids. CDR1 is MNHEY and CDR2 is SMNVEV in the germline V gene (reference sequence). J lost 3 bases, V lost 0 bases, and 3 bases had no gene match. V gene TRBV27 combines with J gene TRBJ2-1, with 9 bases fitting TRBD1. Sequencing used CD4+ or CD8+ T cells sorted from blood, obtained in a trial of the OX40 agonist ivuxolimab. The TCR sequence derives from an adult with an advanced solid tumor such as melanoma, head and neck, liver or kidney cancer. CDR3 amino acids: CASSLSRTGVYNEQFF. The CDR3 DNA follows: TGTGCCAGCAGTTTATCGAGGACAGGGGTCTACAATGAGCAGTTCTTC.